This T cell receptor beta chain was retrieved from a study of blood T cell repertoires in COVID-19. Across the whole study: T cells, B-cell-depleted T cells, or PBMCs supplied cDNA or gDNA.

Enrolled during active infection, Seattle patients were then followed longitudinally. Per the study methods: How many nucleated cells were present was estimated from reference gene primer amplification. TCRdb's copy holds only in-frame clones and misses some; the assay was immunoSEQ multiplex PCR. D and trimming were read from the DNA, whereas the V and J calls and clone size are those reported in that table. The sample holds approximately 240,000 clones, around 80% seen once. CDR1 is MNHNY and CDR2 is SVGAGI in the germline V gene (reference sequence). The CDR3 runs 14 residues. J gave up 1 base and V 4 bases, and 3 bases lay outside the gene matches.

The sequence derives from a woman aged 30 to 39 with COVID-19, enrolled during active disease. The sequencing sample was made of peripheral blood. The chain has TRBV6-6 and TRBJ1-1, with 7 positions matching TRBD1. CDR3 loop: CASSFSGGNTEAFF. The CDR3 nucleotides are TGTGCCAGCAGTTTCTCAGGGGGGAACACTGAAGCTTTCTTT.